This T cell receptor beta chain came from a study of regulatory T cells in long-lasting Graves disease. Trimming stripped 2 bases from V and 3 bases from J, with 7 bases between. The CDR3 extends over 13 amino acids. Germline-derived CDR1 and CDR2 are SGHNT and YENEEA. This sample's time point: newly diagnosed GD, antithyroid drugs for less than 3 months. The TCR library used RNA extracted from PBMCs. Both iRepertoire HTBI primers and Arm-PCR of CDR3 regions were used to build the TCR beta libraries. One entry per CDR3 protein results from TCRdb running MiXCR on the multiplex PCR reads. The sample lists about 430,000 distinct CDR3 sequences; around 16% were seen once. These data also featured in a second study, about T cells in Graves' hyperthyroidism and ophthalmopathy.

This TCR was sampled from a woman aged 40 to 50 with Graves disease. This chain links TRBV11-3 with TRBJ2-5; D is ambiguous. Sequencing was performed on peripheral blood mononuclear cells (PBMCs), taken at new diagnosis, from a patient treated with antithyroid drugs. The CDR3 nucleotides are TGTGCCAGCAGCTTATACAGAAAAGAGACCCAGTACTTC. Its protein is CASSLYRKETQYF.